These T cell receptor beta chains were read from a single sample in a study of T-cell reconstitution after alpha-beta-depleted transplantation in children. From the PCR reads, TCRdb called clonotypes with MiXCR, one entry per CDR3 protein. The sample has about a million distinct CDR3 sequences, about 31% seen once. The material sequenced was PBMCs, mostly from graft donor cells, taken 360 days after TCRalphabeta/CD19-depleted stem cell transplant. These receptors were obtained from a boy less than two years old who had a stem cell transplant for SCID, so the T cells may come from the graft donor. The CDR3 runs from the conserved cysteine through the conserved F or W. D genes are given only for firm matches. Clone size, where shown, is once, few, many, or a class for clones that have expanded.

CDR3 DNA	CDR3 protein	J gene	V gene	clone size	D gene
TGCGCCAGCAGCCCCCTTCAGGGATGGGACACAGATACGCAGTATTTT	CASSPLQGWDTDTQYF	TRBJ2-3	TRBV4-3	few	.
TGTGCCAGCAGTATCGGGGGCCCCGGCAATGAGCAGTTCTTC	CASSIGGPGNEQFF	TRBJ2-1	TRBV25-1	.	.
TGTGCCAGCAGTCACACAGGGAAAGCTTTCTTT	CASSHTGKAFF	TRBJ1-1	TRBV6-2/TRBV6-3	few	.
TGTGCCTGGAGTGTAAGTGGGGACAATGAGCAGTTCTTC	CAWSVSGDNEQFF	TRBJ2-1	TRBV30	.	.
TGTGCCATCAGTGAGCAATACAGGGACGGGCAGTTCTTC	CAISEQYRDGQFF	TRBJ2-1	TRBV10-3	.	.
TGTGCCAGCAGCACCCAGGCAGCGGGTGAGCAGTTCTTC	CASSTQAAGEQFF	TRBJ2-1	TRBV7-9	.	.
TGTGCCAGCAGCTTAGCGATCCCTGACCCCACCGGGGAGCTGTTTTTT	CASSLAIPDPTGELFF	TRBJ2-2	TRBV7-9	once	.
TGTGCCACCAGCAGGCTCGCCCGGGGGGGCCGCTCTGCAGATACGCAGTATTTT	CATSRLARGGRSADTQYF	TRBJ2-3	TRBV15	once	TRBD2
TGCGCCAGCAGCCAGACGGCCGGCGGGAATGCTGGGGCCAACGTCCTGACTTTC	CASSQTAGGNAGANVLTF	TRBJ2-6	TRBV4-1	many	.
TGTGCCATCAGTGAGGCCGGTCCTCCTATCTACGAGCAGTACTTC	CAISEAGPPIYEQYF	TRBJ2-7	TRBV10-3	.	.
TGCGCCAGCAGCTCCCTCGGGCAAAGGAACACTGAAGCTTTCTTT	CASSSLGQRNTEAFF	TRBJ1-1	TRBV4-1	.	.
TGCGCCAGCAGCCAACCATACCTCCTACAGGGGGCGCGGACCGGGGAGCTGTTTTTT	CASSQPYLLQGARTGELFF	TRBJ2-2	TRBV4-1	few	TRBD1
TGCGCCAGCAGCCAAGATTGGGTAGAGACGATCCACGAGCAGTACTTC	CASSQDWVETIHEQYF	TRBJ2-7	TRBV4-3	few	.
TGCGCCAGCAGCTTGGGCGACAGGGGTAAAGAGACCCAGTACTTC	CASSLGDRGKETQYF	TRBJ2-5	TRBV5-1	few	TRBD1
TGCAGTGCTAATTATCGGGACAGGTTCACAGATACGCAGTATTTT	CSANYRDRFTDTQYF	TRBJ2-3	TRBV20-1	.	TRBD1
TGTGCCAGCAGCGCATTAGGCGATACGCAGTATTTT	CASSALGDTQYF	TRBJ2-3	TRBV6-6	.	.
TGCAGTGCTAGAGATATAGGCCGCTCCTACAATGAGCAGTTCTTC	CSARDIGRSYNEQFF	TRBJ2-1	TRBV20-1	.	.
TGTGCCAGCAGTTTATCGCTCGGGATTTCATACAATGAGCAGTTCTTC	CASSLSLGISYNEQFF	TRBJ2-1	TRBV27	few	.
TGTGCCAGCAGTTTTGGGGACAGGGAGAACACCGGGGAGCTGTTTTTT	CASSFGDRENTGELFF	TRBJ2-2	TRBV12-3/TRBV12-4	once	TRBD1
TGCAGCGGGTTAACAGGGGGCAAAGAGACCCAGTACTTC	CSGLTGGKETQYF	TRBJ2-5	TRBV29-1	few	TRBD1
TGTGCCAGCAGCTTGGAAGACATAGCGGGGAACTCCTACAATGAGCAGTTCTTC	CASSLEDIAGNSYNEQFF	TRBJ2-1	TRBV7-8	.	TRBD2
TGTGCCAGCACACCTATTGTGATCAGACAGGGGAGCTCCTACAATGAGCAGTTCTTC	CASTPIVIRQGSSYNEQFF	TRBJ2-1	TRBV28	few	TRBD1
TGTGCCAGCAGCTTAGGGACGGCGGGCACCTCCTCCTACGAGCAGTACTTC	CASSLGTAGTSSYEQYF	TRBJ2-7	TRBV11-1	.	.
TGTGCCAGTATCGGCGGTTTTCTCACAGATACGCAGTATTTT	CASIGGFLTDTQYF	TRBJ2-3	TRBV19	.	.
TGTGCCAGCACTCCCTCGCCGGGGTTGTGGGGCTACACCTTC	CASTPSPGLWGYTF	TRBJ1-2	TRBV6-1	.	.
TGTGCCAGCAGCCAAGGTGCCAGGGCCTTAGGCGGCAATGAGCAGTTCTTC	CASSQGARALGGNEQFF	TRBJ2-1	TRBV3-1	.	.
TGTGCCAGCAGCGCACCGGGGGGCGCCCGCACAGATACGCAGTATTTT	CASSAPGGARTDTQYF	TRBJ2-3	TRBV5-6	few	.
TGTGCCAGCAGCCAAATACCCGGGACGGGCAAGAACACTGAAGCTTTCTTT	CASSQIPGTGKNTEAFF	TRBJ1-1	TRBV14	.	.
TGTGCCAGCAGTGACATCACAGGGACGATAAGCACAGATACGCAGTATTTT	CASSDITGTISTDTQYF	TRBJ2-3	TRBV2	.	.
TGTGCCATCAGTGAGTCTTCCAAGGGATCCTACGAGCAGTACTTC	CAISESSKGSYEQYF	TRBJ2-7	TRBV10-3	.	.
TGTGCCAGCAGGGACAGGACCGAGCAGTACTTC	CASRDRTEQYF	TRBJ2-7	TRBV25-1	.	TRBD1
TGTGCCAGCAGCCCACTAAGACAGGGGTTGTCCGGGGAGCTGTTTTTT	CASSPLRQGLSGELFF	TRBJ2-2	TRBV5-4	.	TRBD1
TGCGCCAGCAGCTTGGATTCAGGGGATGGGGACGAGCAGTACTTC	CASSLDSGDGDEQYF	TRBJ2-7	TRBV5-1	few	.
TGTGCCAGCAGCCGGGACAGGGGGCACGAGCAGTACTTC	CASSRDRGHEQYF	TRBJ2-7	TRBV6-1	many	TRBD1
TGTGCCAGCAGCCACCTACTAGCGGGGCCCTACAATGAGCAGTTCTTC	CASSHLLAGPYNEQFF	TRBJ2-1	TRBV7-3	.	TRBD2
TGTGCCAGCAGTCCCCTAGCGGGGCCCAAAAACATTCAGTACTTC	CASSPLAGPKNIQYF	TRBJ2-4	TRBV6-1	.	TRBD2
TGCGCCAGCAGCCAAGAACCCAGGGGTTACGACGAGCAGTACTTC	CASSQEPRGYDEQYF	TRBJ2-7	TRBV4-3	few	.
TGTGCCAGCAGTACCCTGGGGACAGGGGGATACGAGCAGTACTTC	CASSTLGTGGYEQYF	TRBJ2-7	TRBV28	.	TRBD1
TGCAGTGCTAGAGCTCCCACTAGCGGGGGCATTAAAGAGACCCAGTACTTC	CSARAPTSGGIKETQYF	TRBJ2-5	TRBV20-1	.	TRBD2
TGCAGTGCTAGAGATCAGGACACCCAGCCCCAGCATTTT	CSARDQDTQPQHF	TRBJ1-5	TRBV20-1	few	.
TGCGCCAGCAGCCGACGGAGGGTCGGTAAGCAGTACTTC	CASSRRRVGKQYF	TRBJ2-7	TRBV5-1	.	.
TGCGCCAGCAGCTACACCCCGACAGGTCTGAACACTGAAGCTTTCTTT	CASSYTPTGLNTEAFF	TRBJ1-1	TRBV5-1	few	.
TGTGCCAGCAGTTCGTCCTTGCGAGAGACCCAGTACTTC	CASSSSLRETQYF	TRBJ2-5	TRBV12-3/TRBV12-4	.	.
TGCAGTGGTCAGGCGGGGCGCTATTACAATGAGCAGTTCTTC	CSGQAGRYYNEQFF	TRBJ2-1	TRBV20-1	few	.
TGTGCCAGCAGCCAAGACTATTTCTACGAGCAGTACTTC	CASSQDYFYEQYF	TRBJ2-7	TRBV4-2	.	.
TGCAGTGCCAACGACCGGGACAGCCTCTACGAGCAGTACTTC	CSANDRDSLYEQYF	TRBJ2-7	TRBV20-1	few	TRBD1
TGCAGCGGGGGACAGGGAAATCAGTGGGACTACGAGCAGTACTTC	CSGGQGNQWDYEQYF	TRBJ2-7	TRBV29-1	.	TRBD1
TGCAGTGCCCCCTCCTGGGAGACCCAGTACTTC	CSAPSWETQYF	TRBJ2-5	TRBV20-1	few	.
TGTGCCAGCAGTTACGCCCCATACGAGCAGTACTTC	CASSYAPYEQYF	TRBJ2-7	TRBV6-2/TRBV6-3	.	.